This T cell receptor (beta chain) was sequenced in a study of blood T cell repertoires in COVID-19. Overall study context: Specimens from acute and convalescent COVID-19 originated in the United States, Italy and Spain. PBMCs, B-cell-depleted T cells, or T cells provided the cDNA or gDNA that made up the material.

This clone appeared a single time. Germline assignment: CDR1 SGHTA and CDR2 FQGTGA. The V and J ends lost 1 base and 4 bases respectively, with 15 bases between them. This CDR3 has 16 residues. Per the original data handling: Amplified reference gene primers provided the basis for estimating nucleated cell counts. This table comes from immunoSEQ multiplex PCR, and its TCRdb copy is limited to in-frame clones, with some not included. V, J and clone size reflect that table, while D and trimming were determined from the DNA. The sample shows about 260,000 clones, about 80% of them seen only once. The TCR originated in a woman at least 80 years old with acute or convalescent COVID-19. This chain links TRBV7-3 with TRBJ2-3, with D tentatively TRBD2 (6 bases). Sequenced sample: peripheral blood. The CDR3 region is CASSLKRGGVADTQYF. The CDR3 DNA is TGTGCCAGCAGCTTAAAGCGCGGCGGGGTGGCAGATACGCAGTATTTT.